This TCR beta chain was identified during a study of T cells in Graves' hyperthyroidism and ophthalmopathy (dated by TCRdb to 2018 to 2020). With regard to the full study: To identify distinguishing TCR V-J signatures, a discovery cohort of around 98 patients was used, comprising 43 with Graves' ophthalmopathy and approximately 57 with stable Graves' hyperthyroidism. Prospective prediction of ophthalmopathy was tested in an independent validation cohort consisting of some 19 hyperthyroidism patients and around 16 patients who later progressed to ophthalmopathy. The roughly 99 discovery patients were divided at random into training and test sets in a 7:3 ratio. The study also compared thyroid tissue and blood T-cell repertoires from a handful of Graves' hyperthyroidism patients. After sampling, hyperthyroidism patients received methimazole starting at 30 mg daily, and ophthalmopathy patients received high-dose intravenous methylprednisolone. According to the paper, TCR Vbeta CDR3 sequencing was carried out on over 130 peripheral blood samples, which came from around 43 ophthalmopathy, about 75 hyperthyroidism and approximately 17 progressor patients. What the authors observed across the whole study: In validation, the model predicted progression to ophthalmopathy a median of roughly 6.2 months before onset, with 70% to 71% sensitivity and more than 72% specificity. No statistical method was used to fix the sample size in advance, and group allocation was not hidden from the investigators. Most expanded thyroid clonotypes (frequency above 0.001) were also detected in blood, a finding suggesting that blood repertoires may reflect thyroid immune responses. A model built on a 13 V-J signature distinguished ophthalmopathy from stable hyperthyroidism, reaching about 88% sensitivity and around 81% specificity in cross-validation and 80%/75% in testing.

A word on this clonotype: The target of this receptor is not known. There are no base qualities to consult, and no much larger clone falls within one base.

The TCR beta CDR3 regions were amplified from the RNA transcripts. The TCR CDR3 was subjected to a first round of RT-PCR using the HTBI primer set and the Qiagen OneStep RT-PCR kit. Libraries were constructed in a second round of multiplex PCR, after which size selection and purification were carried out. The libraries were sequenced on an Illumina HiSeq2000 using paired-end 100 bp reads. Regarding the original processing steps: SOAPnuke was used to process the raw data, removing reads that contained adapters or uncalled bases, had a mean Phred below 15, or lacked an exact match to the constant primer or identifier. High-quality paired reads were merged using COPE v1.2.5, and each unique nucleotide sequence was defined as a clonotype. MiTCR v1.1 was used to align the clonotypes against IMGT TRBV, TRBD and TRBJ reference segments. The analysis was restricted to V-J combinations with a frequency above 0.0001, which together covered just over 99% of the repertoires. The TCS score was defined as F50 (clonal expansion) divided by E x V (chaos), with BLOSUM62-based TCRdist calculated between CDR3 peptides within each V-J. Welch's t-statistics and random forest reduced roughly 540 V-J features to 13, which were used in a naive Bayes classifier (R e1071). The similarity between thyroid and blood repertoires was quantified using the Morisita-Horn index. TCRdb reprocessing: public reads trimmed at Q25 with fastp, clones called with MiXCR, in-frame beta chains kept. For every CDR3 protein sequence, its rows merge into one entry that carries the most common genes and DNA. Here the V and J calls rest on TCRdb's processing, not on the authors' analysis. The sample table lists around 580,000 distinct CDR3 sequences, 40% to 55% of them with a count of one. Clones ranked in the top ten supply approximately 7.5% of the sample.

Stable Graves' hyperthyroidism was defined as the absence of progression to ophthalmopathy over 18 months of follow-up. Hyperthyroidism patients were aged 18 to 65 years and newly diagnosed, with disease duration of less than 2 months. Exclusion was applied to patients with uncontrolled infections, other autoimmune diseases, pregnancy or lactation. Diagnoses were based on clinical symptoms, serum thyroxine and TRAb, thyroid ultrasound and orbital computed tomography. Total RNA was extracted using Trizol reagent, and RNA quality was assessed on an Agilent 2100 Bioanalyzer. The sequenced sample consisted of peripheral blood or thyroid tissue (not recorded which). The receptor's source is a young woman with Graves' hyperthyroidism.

The nucleotide sequence is given as TGTGCCAGCAGCTTCGGGACTAGCGGGAGGAGGTCCTACAATGAGCAGTTCTTC. This is translated as CASSFGTSGRRSYNEQFF. The receptor chain draws on TRBV7-3 and TRBJ2-1, with 15 bases aligning to TRBD2. Trimmed from V: 3 bases; trimmed from J: 1 base; junction bases lacking a gene match: 4. The CDR3 sequence holds 18 residues, the cysteine and phenylalanine included. Only the CDR3 part of the read is kept: 54 bases, read in frame from the first base. The germline V gene specifies SGHTA as CDR1 and FQGTGA as CDR2.